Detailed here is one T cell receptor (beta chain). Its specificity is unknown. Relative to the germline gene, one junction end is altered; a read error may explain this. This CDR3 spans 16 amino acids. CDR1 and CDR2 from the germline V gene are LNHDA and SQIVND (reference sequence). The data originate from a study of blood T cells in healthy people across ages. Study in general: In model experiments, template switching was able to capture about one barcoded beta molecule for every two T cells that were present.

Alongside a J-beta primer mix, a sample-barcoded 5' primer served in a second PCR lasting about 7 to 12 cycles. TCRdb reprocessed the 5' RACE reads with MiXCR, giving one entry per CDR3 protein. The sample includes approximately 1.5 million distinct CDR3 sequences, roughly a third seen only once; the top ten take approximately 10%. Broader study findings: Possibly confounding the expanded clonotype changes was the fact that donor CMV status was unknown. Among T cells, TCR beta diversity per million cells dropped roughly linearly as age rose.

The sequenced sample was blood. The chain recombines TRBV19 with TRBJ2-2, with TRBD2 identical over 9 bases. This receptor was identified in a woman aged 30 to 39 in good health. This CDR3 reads CASSLSSGTSVGERFF. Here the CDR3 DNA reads TGTGCCAGTAGTCTTTCTAGCGGGACGTCGGTCGGGGAGCGGTTTTTT.